Reported below is one T cell receptor beta chain. Patients from Seattle were sampled longitudinally, starting during active infection. These data originate in a study of blood T cell repertoires in COVID-19. In the study overall: In each case, the material was cDNA or gDNA derived from T cells, B-cell-depleted T cells, or PBMCs.

The CDR3 spans 17 residues. V lost 0 bases and J lost 1; bases outside the gene matches: 3. Germline lookup yields CDR1 SGHRS and CDR2 YFSETQ. TCRdb's copy holds only in-frame clones and misses some; the assay was immunoSEQ multiplex PCR. This table has fewer than 250,000 clones, about 80% appearing once. This chain uses TRBV5-1 with TRBJ2-5; 13 bases line up with TRBD2. The sequence derives from a woman aged 55 to 70 with COVID-19, enrolled during active disease. Sequenced: peripheral blood. CDR3 bases: TGCGCCAGCAGCTTGGGGGGACTAGCGGGGCTCCAAGAGACCCAGTACTTC. It encodes CASSLGGLAGLQETQYF. Variable domain in full (rest from reference TRBV5-1 and TRBJ2-5): KAGVTQTPRYLIKTRGQQVTLSCSPISGHRSVSWYQQTPGQGLQFLFEYFSETQRNKGNFPGRFSGRQFSNSRSEMNVSTLELGDSALYLCASSLGGLAGLQETQYFGPGTRLLVL.